Listed below are T cell receptor beta chains from one sample, sequenced in a study of OX40 agonist ivuxolimab in advanced cancers. Only in-frame clones appear in the TCRdb table, and some are missing; sequencing was by immunoSEQ multiplex PCR. The sample records 3,100 or so clones, around 72% being singletons. The sample here was CD4+ or CD8+ T cells sorted from blood, taken in a trial of the OX40 agonist ivuxolimab. The receptors stem from an adult with an advanced solid tumor such as melanoma, head and neck, liver or kidney cancer. The CDR3 runs from the conserved cysteine through the conserved F or W. Each record gives: J gene, V gene, D gene, clone size, CDR3 protein, CDR3 DNA. D genes are given only for firm matches. The size of a clone is reported for some rows only, either as once, few or many, or as a class for expanded clones.

TRBJ2-1	TRBV19	.	.	CASSYSLLRSEQFF	TGTGCCAGTAGCTATTCCTTGCTTAGGAGTGAGCAGTTCTTC
TRBJ2-3	TRBV28	TRBD2	.	CASSLKVVVGTRISDTQYF	TGTGCCAGCAGTTTAAAGGTAGTGGTCGGGACTAGGATATCAGATACGCAGTATTTT
TRBJ2-1	TRBV11-2	.	.	CASSPRVADYNEQFF	TGTGCCAGCAGCCCCCGAGTAGCGGACTACAATGAGCAGTTCTTC
TRBJ1-2	TRBV19	.	medium-sized	CASSAQGTYGYTF	TGTGCCAGTAGTGCCCAGGGAACCTATGGCTACACCTTC
TRBJ2-3	TRBV5-1	.	.	CASSSDRDFDTDTQYF	TGCGCCAGCAGCTCCGACAGGGACTTCGATACAGATACGCAGTATTTT
TRBJ1-5	TRBV19	.	once	CASSWGNQPQHF	TGTGCCAGTAGTTGGGGGAATCAGCCCCAGCATTTT
TRBJ2-1	TRBV7-6	.	.	CASSSRDGTYNEQFF	TGTGCCAGCAGCTCCCGGGACGGAACCTACAATGAGCAGTTCTTC
TRBJ2-3	TRBV11-1	.	.	CASSGPGVGSTDTQYF	TGTGCCAGCAGCGGGCCTGGGGTAGGTAGCACAGATACGCAGTATTTT
TRBJ1-1	TRBV19	.	few	CASSIGRNTEAFF	TGTGCCAGTAGTATAGGGAGGAACACTGAAGCTTTCTTT
TRBJ1-6	TRBV19	.	.	CASTNTGVYNSPLHF	TGTGCCAGTACCAACACAGGAGTTTATAATTCACCCCTCCACTTT
TRBJ2-1	TRBV19	.	.	CASSLGLRVLPDEQFF	TGTGCCAGTAGTCTAGGGCTCCGGGTCCTACCGGATGAGCAGTTCTTC
TRBJ2-1	TRBV30	.	.	CAWSVRAGAYNEQFF	TGTGCCTGGAGTGTGAGGGCGGGGGCTTACAATGAGCAGTTCTTC
TRBJ1-6	TRBV6-4	.	.	CASSDRDNSPLHF	TGTGCCAGCAGTGACAGGGATAATTCACCCCTCCACTTT
TRBJ2-1	TRBV6-6	TRBD1	.	CASTLMGDRPYNEQFF	TGTGCCAGCACCCTGATGGGGGACAGGCCCTACAATGAGCAGTTCTTC
TRBJ2-4	TRBV4-1	.	.	CASSPLVGAKNIQYF	TGCGCCAGCAGCCCCCTTGTTGGGGCCAAAAACATTCAGTACTTC
TRBJ1-5	TRBV28	TRBD1	medium-sized	CASSFQGGHQPQHF	TGTGCCAGCAGTTTTCAGGGGGGCCATCAGCCCCAGCATTTT
TRBJ2-1	TRBV19	TRBD1	.	CASSTTGAYNEQFF	TGTGCCAGTAGTACTACAGGGGCCTACAATGAGCAGTTCTTC
TRBJ2-3	TRBV4-1	.	.	CASSHRLDTQYF	TGCGCCAGCAGCCATCGCTTAGATACGCAGTATTTT
TRBJ1-5	TRBV19	.	.	CASSPWGDSNQPQHF	TGTGCCAGTAGCCCCTGGGGAGATAGCAATCAGCCCCAGCATTTT
TRBJ2-7	TRBV13	.	once	CASSLGGAAYEQYF	TGTGCCAGCTCCCTAGGCGGGGCGGCCTACGAGCAGTACTTC
TRBJ2-1	TRBV4-1	TRBD1	.	CASRSTGGREQFF	TGCGCCAGCAGATCCACAGGGGGCCGAGAGCAGTTCTTC
TRBJ1-1	TRBV6-5	TRBD1	.	CASSYYRGFTEAFF	TGTGCCAGCAGTTATTACAGGGGGTTCACTGAAGCTTTCTTT
TRBJ2-1	TRBV2	.	.	CAGSLPYNEQFF	TGTGCAGGCAGCCTCCCCTACAATGAGCAGTTCTTC
TRBJ2-2	TRBV5-6	.	.	CASSLGFTGELFF	TGTGCCAGCAGCTTGGGGTTCACGGGGGAGCTGTTTTTT
TRBJ1-5	TRBV6-5	.	.	CASSSGGNQPQHF	TGTGCCAGCAGTTCAGGGGGCAATCAGCCCCAGCATTTT
TRBJ2-7	TRBV27	TRBD1	.	CASSLTGTGTEQYF	TGTGCCAGCAGTCTTACCGGGACAGGGACCGAGCAGTACTTC
TRBJ2-2	TRBV7-9	.	.	CASSPFSGELFF	TGTGCCAGCAGCCCCTTTTCCGGGGAGCTGTTTTTT
TRBJ2-1	TRBV27	TRBD2	.	CASSLAPSGGPREQFF	TGTGCCAGCAGTTTAGCGCCTAGCGGGGGACCCCGTGAGCAGTTCTTC
TRBJ1-1	TRBV5-5	.	few	CASSFSGRNTEAFF	TGTGCCAGCAGCTTCTCAGGGCGGAACACTGAAGCTTTCTTT
TRBJ2-7	TRBV28	TRBD1	.	CASSLWGTGNEQYF	TGTGCCAGCAGTTTGTGGGGGACAGGGAACGAGCAGTACTTC